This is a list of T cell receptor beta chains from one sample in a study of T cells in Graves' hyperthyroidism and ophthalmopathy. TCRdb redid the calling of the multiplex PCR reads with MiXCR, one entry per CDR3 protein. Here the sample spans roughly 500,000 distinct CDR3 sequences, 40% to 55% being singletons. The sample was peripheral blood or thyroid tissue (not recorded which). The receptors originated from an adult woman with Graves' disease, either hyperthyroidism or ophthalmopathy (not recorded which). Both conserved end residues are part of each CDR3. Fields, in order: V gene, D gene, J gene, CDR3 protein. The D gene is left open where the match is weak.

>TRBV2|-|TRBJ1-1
CASSPPSMNTEAFF
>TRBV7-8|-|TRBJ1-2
CASSYRRGGRDYGYTF
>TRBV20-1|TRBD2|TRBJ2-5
CSTLAGSKETQYF
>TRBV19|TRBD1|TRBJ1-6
CASSIEDRGNSPLHF
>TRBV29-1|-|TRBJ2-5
CSSLGSGGETQYF
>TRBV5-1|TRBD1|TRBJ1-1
CASSSAGQTEAFF
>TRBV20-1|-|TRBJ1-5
CSARVHTLGEPQHF
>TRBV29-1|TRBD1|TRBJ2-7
CSVKGQSYEQYF
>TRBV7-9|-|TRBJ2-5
CASSTYQETQYF
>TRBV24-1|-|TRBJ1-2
CATSDSGRSYTF
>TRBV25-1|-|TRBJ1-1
CASSFYICSARSNTEAFF
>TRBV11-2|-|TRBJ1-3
CASNRDSGNTIYF
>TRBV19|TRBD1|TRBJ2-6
CASSGQGSPGANVLTF
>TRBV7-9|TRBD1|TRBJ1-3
CASTSPRQGRGNTIYF
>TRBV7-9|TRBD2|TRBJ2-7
CASRSVAGGRGEQYF
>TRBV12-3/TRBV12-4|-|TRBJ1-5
CASTRGGSLPQHF
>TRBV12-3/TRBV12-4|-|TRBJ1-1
CASARAPEAFF
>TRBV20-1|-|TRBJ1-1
CSARDRRTAFF